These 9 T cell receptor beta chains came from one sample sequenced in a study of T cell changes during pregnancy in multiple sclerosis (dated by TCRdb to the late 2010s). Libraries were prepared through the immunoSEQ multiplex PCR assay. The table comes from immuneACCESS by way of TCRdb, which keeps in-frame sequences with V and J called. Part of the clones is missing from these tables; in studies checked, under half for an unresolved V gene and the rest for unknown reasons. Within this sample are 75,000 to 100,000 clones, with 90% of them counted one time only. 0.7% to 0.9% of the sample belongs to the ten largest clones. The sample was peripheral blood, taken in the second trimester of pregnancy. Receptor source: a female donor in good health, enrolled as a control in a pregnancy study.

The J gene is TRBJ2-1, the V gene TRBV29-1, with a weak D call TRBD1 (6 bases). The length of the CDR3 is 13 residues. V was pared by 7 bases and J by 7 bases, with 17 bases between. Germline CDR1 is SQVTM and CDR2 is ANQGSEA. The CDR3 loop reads CSGVRGQGNEQFF. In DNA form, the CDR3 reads TGCAGCGGGGTTAGAGGGCAGGGGAATGAGCAGTTCTTC.

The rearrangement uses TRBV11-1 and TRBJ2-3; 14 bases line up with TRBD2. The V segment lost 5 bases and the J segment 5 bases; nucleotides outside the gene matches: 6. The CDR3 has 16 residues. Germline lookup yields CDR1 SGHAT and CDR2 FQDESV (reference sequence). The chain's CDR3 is CASSPQTSGGVDTQYF. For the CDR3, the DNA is TGTGCCAGCAGCCCCCAGACTAGCGGGGGGGTAGATACGCAGTATTTT.

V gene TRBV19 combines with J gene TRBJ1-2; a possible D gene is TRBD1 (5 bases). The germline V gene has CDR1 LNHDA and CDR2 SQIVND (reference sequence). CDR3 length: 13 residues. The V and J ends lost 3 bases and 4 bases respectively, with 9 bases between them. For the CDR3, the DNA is TGTGCCAGTAGTATGATTGACAGCTATGGCTACACCTTC. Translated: CASSMIDSYGYTF. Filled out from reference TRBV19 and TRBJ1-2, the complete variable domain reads DGGITQSPKYLFRKEGQNVTLSCEQNLNHDAMYWYRQDPGQGLRLIYYSQIVNDFQKGDIAEGYSVSREKKESFPLTVTSAQKNPTAFYLCASSMIDSYGYTFGSGTRLTVV.

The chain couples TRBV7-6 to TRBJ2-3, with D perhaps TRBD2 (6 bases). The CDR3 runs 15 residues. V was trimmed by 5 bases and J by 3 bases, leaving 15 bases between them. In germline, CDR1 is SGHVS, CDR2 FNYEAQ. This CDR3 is CASSPWTTKTDTQYF. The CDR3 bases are TGTGCCAGCAGCCCCTGGACTACGAAAACAGATACGCAGTATTTT.

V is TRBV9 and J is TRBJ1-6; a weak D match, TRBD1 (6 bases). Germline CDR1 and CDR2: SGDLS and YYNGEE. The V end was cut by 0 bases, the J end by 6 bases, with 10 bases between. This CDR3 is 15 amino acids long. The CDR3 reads CASSVAGGGNSPLHF. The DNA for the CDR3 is TGTGCCAGCAGCGTAGCGGGGGGCGGTAATTCACCCCTCCACTTT.

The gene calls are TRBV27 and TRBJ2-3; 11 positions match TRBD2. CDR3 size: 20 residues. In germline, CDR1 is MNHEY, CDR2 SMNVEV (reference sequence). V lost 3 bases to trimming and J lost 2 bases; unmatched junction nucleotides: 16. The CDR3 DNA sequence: TGTGCCAGCAGTTTGGGGTCCGGGGTAGCGGGAGGGATCACCACAGATACGCAGTATTTT. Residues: CASSLGSGVAGGITTDTQYF.

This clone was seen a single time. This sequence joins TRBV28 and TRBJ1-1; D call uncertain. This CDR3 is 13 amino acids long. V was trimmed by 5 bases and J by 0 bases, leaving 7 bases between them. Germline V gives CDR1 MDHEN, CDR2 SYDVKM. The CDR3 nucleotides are TGTGCCAGCAGTCCTGTATTGAACACTGAAGCTTTCTTT. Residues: CASSPVLNTEAFF.

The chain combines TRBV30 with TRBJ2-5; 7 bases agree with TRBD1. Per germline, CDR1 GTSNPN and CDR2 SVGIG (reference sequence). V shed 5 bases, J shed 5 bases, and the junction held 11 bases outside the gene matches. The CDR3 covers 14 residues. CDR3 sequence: CAWGTGTAGETQYF. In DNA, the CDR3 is TGTGCCTGGGGTACCGGGACAGCCGGGGAGACCCAGTACTTC.

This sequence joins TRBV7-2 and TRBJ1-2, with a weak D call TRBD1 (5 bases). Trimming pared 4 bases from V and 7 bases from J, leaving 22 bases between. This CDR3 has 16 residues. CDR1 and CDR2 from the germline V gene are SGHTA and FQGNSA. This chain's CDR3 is CASSSGGGIGRGGYTF. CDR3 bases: TGTGCCAGCAGCTCCGGGGGTGGGATTGGGAGGGGTGGCTACACCTTC.